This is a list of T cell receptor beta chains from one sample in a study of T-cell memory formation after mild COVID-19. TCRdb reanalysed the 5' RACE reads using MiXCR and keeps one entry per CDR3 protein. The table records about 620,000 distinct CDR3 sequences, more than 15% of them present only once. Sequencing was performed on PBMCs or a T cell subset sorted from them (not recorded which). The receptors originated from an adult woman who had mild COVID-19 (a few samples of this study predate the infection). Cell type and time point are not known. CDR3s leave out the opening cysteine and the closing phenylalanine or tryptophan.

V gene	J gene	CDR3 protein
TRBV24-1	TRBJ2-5	ATSDTYKETQY
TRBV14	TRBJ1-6	ASSQLGRFGTGWNSPLH
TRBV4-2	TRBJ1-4	ASSQDKYGGNEKLF
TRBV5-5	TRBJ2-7	ASTISFGYSESEQY
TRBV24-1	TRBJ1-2	ATSDWTGDQYGYT
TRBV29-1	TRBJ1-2	SAVREDGYT
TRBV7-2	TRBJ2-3	ASSLGSVTGADTQY
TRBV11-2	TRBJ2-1	ASRDRNYNEQF
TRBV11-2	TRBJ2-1	ASSLDSRERTYNEQF
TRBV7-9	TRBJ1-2	ASTLEGRQGTYGYT
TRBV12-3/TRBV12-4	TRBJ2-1	ASSLSTDNEQF
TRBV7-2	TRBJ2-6	ASSARDRASGANVLT
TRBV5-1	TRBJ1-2	ASSLALTGQGSYGYT
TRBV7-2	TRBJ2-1	ASSFITGTSGYNEQF
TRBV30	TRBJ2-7	AWSAPGTGGHYEQY
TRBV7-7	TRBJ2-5	ASSRTRGETQY
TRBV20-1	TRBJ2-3	SAPEGRGPRTDTQY
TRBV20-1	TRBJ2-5	SARVSASQETQY
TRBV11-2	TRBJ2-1	ASSLHRDSTYNEQF
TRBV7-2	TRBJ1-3	ASSSKSGTAENTIY
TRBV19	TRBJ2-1	ASIAGGPYNEQF
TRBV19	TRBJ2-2	ASSRDRGPGELF
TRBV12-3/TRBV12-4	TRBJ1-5	ASSLRQGTQPQH
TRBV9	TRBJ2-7	ASSVDSAHEQY
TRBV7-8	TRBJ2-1	ASSLGVSSGSEDEQF
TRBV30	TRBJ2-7	AWREPRDGSYEQY
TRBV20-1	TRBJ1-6	SARGGTANSPLH
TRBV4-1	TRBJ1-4	ASSLDRGSANEKLF
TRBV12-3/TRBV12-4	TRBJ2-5	ASSLEGGAEETQY
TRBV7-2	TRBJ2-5	ASSLTVTSRETQY
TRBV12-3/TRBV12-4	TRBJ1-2	ASSPGQGGTYGYT
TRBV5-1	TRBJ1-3	ASSLGQGAGGSGNTIY
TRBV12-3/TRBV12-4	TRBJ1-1	ASSLGWGGDTEAF
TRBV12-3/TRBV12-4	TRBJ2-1	ASSEDRTGGEF
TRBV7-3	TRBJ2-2	ASSPLTAGGTGELF
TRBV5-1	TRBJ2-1	ASSLIPSLNEQF
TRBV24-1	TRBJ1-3	ATSDSGTVSGNTIY
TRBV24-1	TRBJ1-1	ATSDPTGSKAF
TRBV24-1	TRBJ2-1	ATSDFAGSSYNEQF
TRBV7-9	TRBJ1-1	ASSLVGGLGTEAF